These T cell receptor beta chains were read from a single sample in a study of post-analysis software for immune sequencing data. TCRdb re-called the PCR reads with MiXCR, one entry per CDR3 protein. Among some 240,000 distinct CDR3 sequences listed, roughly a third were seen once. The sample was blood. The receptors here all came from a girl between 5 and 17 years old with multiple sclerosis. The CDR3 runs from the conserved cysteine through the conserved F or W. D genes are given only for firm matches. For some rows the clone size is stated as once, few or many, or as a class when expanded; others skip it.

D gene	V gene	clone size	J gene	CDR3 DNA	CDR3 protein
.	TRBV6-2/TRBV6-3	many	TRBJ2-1	TGTGCCAGCAGTTACGCCGGCCATGAGCAGTTCTTC	CASSYAGHEQFF
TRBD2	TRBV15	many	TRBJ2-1	TGTGCCACCAGCCGCCTGGCGGGGGACCGGCGGATTGAGCAGTTCTTC	CATSRLAGDRRIEQFF
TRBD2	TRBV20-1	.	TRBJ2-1	TGCAGTGCGGAAGGACTAGCGGGTCTCGGGGATGAGCAGTTCTTC	CSAEGLAGLGDEQFF
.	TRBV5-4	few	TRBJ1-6	TGTGCCAGCAGCTGGGAAGCCTATAATTCACCCCTCCACTTT	CASSWEAYNSPLHF
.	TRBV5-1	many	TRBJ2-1	TGCGCCAGCAGCTTATATGGGTGGGAGCAGTTCTTC	CASSLYGWEQFF
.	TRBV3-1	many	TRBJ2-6	TGTGCCAGCAGCCAAGATAGGATTTCTGGGGCCAACGTCCTGACTTTC	CASSQDRISGANVLTF
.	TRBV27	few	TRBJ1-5	TGTGCCAGCAGCCTGACTGGATATCCCGGGGGAAATCAGCCCCAGCATTTT	CASSLTGYPGGNQPQHF
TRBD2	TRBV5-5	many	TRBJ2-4	TGTGCCAGCAGCTTGGGGGGACTAGCGGTAGCCAAAAACATTCAGTACTTC	CASSLGGLAVAKNIQYF
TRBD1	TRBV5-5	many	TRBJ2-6	TGTGCCAGCAGCTCGACAGGGCGAGGGGCCAACGTCCTGACTTTC	CASSSTGRGANVLTF
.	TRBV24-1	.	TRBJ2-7	TGTGCCACCAGTGATGTTCTCTACCACGAGCAGTACTTC	CATSDVLYHEQYF
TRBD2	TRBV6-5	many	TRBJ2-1	TGTGCCACCAAACGGGCGCGGGAGTCGGGTGAGCAGTTCTTC	CATKRARESGEQFF
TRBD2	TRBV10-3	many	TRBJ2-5	TGTGCCATCAGGGGGGGGGAGAGAGAGACCCAGTACTTC	CAIRGGERETQYF
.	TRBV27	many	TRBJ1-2	TGTGCCAGCAGTTTCTCTGACGGTTATGGCTACACCTTC	CASSFSDGYGYTF
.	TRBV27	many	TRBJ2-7	TGTGCCAGCAGTTTATCAGGGGGCTACGAGCAGTACTTC	CASSLSGGYEQYF
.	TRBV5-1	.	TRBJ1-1	TGCGCCAGCAGCTTGGGAGAATGGGGGACTGAAGCTTTCTTT	CASSLGEWGTEAFF
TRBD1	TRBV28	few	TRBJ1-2	TGTGCCAGCAGTTTACCTGGCAGGGGGCTCCAGGGCTACACCTTC	CASSLPGRGLQGYTF
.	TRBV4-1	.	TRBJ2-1	TGCGCCAGCAAGGGTTACTACAATGAGCAGTTCTTC	CASKGYYNEQFF